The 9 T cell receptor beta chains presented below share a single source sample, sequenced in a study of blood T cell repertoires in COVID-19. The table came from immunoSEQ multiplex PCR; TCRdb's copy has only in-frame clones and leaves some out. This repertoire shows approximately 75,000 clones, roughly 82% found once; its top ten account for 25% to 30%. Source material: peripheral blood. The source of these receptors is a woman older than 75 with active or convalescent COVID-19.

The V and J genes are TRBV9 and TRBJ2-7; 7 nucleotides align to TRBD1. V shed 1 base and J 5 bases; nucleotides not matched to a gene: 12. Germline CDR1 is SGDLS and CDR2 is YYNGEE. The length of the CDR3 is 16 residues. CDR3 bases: TGTGCCAGCAGCGTATTGCCCGAGGGGGCTGGAAACGAGCAGTACTTC. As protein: CASSVLPEGAGNEQYF.

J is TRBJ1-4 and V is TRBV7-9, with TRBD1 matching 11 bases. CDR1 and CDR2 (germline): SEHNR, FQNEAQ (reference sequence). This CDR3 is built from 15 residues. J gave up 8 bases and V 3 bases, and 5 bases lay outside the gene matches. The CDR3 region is CASSFGTGGREKLFF. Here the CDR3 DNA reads TGTGCCAGCAGCTTCGGGACAGGGGGAAGGGAAAAACTGTTTTTT.

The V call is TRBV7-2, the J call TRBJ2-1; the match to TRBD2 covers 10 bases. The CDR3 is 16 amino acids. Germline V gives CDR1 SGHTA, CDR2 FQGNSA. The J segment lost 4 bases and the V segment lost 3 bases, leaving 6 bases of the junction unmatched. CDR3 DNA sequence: TGTGCCAGCAGCTTTGCTAGCGGGGGTTGGTACAATGAGCAGTTCTTC. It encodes CASSFASGGWYNEQFF.

Here the CDR3 reads CASSQELAGGTDTQYF. The CDR3 DNA reads TGCGCCAGCAGCCAAGAACTAGCGGGGGGCACAGATACGCAGTATTTT. The chain has TRBV4-3 and TRBJ2-3; 11 positions agree with TRBD2. The germline gives CDR1 LGHNA, CDR2 YSLEER. The V segment lost 0 bases and the J segment 1 base; nucleotides outside the gene matches: 0. CDR3 length: 16 residues.

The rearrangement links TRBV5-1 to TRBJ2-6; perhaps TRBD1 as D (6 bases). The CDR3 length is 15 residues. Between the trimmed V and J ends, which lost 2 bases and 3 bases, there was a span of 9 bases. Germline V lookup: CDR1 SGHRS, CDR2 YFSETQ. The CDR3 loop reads CASSLGGVGANVLTF. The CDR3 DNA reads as TGCGCCAGCAGCTTAGGGGGTGTTGGGGCCAACGTCCTGACTTTC.

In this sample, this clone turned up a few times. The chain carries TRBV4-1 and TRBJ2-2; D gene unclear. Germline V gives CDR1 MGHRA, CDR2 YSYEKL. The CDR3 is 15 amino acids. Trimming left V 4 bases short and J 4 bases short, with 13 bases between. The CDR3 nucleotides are TGCGCCAGCAGCCTTCCCCTCAGTCCCACCGGGGAGCTGTTTTTT. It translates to CASSLPLSPTGELFF.

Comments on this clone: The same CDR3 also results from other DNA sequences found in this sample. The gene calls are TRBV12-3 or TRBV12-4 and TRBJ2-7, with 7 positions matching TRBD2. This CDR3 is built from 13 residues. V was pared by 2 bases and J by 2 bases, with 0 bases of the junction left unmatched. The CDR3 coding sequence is TGTGCCAGCAGTTTACGGGGGGCCTACGAGCAGTACTTC. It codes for CASSLRGAYEQYF.

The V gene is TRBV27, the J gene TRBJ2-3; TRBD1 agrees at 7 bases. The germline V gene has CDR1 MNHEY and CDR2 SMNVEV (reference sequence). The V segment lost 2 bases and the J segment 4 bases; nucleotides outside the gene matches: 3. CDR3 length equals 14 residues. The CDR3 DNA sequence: TGTGCCAGCAGTTTAAACAGGGGAGCAGATACGCAGTATTTT. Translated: CASSLNRGADTQYF.

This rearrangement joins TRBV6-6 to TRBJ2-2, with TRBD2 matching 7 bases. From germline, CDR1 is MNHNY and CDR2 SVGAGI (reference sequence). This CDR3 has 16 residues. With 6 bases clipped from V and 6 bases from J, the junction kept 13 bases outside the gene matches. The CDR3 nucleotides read TGTGCCAGCAGAACCCTTGGCGGGGGAAAGGCCGGGGAGCTGTTTTTT. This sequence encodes CASRTLGGGKAGELFF.